This note documents a single TCR beta chain sequence. The antigen remains undetermined. The sample belongs to a study of T cells in Graves' hyperthyroidism and ophthalmopathy. Study-level information: Blood from the periphery was taken at initial diagnosis, before any treatment. Study conclusions and caveats: Most clonotypes expanded in the thyroid (above 0.001) were also present in blood.

On the basis of clinical symptoms, serum thyroxine and TRAb, thyroid ultrasound and orbital computed tomography, diagnoses were made. The authors obtained PBMCs from 10 ml of fresh peripheral blood. The V gene lost 3 bases and the J gene lost 8 bases, with 17 bases spanning the gap. The CDR3 covers 14 residues. The germline gives CDR1 DFQATT, CDR2 SNEGSKA (reference sequence). RNA transcripts were the template for amplifying TCR beta CDR3 regions. The TCR CDR3 first-round RT-PCR relied on the HTBI primer set. TCRdb re-called the multiplex PCR reads through MiXCR, storing one row per CDR3 protein. The sample has roughly 24,000 distinct CDR3 sequences; around 40% are singletons.

The TCR comes from a woman aged 25 to 39 with Graves' hyperthyroidism. This chain uses TRBV20-1 with TRBJ1-3; TRBD1 might be the D (5 bases). Sequencing was carried out using blood. The CDR3 DNA is TGCAGTGCTAGGTCTAATAGGGACTACTACACCATATATTTT. Its translation is CSARSNRDYYTIYF.